This T cell receptor (beta chain) was captured by sequencing in a study of beta chain features in type 1 diabetes. Findings of the study overall: Shorter TCRB CDR3s, moderately but significantly so, were found in Type 1 diabetes patients in all four CD4+ subsets.

This CDR3 has 15 amino acids. Germline V gene data show CDR1 as LGHNA and CDR2 as YSLEER. Trimming stripped 0 bases from V and 2 bases from J, with 8 bases between. Every donor provided one heparinised blood draw, which averaged about 120 mL. Central memory, naive, regulatory and stem cell-like memory CD4+ cells were sorted by CD45RO/CCR7/CD25/CD127/CD95/CD27. The whole isolated RNA underwent reverse transcription, so sequencing captured expressed TCRB transcripts. The study sequenced naive, central memory and regulatory T cell samples to an average of about 3.5 million reads. Here immunoSEQ multiplex PCR was the method, and the copy in TCRdb shows in-frame clones only, minus some. Among approximately 470,000 clones, roughly 30% were seen once, and the ten largest hold almost 0.065%. As regards this clone: What it binds is unknown. This CDR3 is also generated by other DNA sequences in the sample.

The material sequenced was naive CD4+ T cells from blood. The chain combines TRBV4-3 with TRBJ2-1, with D perhaps assigned TRBD1 or TRBD2 (5 bases each). The receptor's source is a man aged 18 to 35 in good health. The CDR3 nucleotides read TGCGCCAGCAGCCAAGAGGGACGGACCTACAATGAGCAGTTCTTC. Its protein is CASSQEGRTYNEQFF.